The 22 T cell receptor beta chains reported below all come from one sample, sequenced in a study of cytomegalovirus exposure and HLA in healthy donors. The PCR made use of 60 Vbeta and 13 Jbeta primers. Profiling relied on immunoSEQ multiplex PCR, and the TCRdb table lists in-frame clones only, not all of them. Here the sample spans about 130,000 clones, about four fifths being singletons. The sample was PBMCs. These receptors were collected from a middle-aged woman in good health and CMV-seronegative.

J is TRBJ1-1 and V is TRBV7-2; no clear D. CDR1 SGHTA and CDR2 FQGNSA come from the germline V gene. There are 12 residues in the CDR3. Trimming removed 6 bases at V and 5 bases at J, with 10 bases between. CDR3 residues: CASSPVLTEAFF. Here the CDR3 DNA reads TGTGCCAGCAGTCCCGTATTAACTGAAGCTTTCTTT. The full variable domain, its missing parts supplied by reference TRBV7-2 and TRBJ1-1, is GAGVSQSPSNKVTEKGKDVELRCDPISGHTALYWYRQSLGQGLEFLIYFQGNSAPDKSGLPSDRFSAERTGGSVSTLTIQRTQQEDSAVYLCASSPVLTEAFFGQGTRLTVV.

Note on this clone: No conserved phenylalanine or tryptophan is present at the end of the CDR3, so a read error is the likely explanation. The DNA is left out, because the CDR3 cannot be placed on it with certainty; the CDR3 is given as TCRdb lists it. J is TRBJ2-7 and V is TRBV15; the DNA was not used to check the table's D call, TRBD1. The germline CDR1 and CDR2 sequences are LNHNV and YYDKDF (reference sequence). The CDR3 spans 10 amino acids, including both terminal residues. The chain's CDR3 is CATSHRRARG.

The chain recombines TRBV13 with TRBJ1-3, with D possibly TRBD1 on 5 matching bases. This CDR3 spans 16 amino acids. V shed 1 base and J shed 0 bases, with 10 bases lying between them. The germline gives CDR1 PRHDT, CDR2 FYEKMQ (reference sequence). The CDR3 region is CASSLDPGLSGNTIYF. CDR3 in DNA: TGTGCCAGCAGCTTAGACCCGGGACTCTCTGGAAACACCATATATTTT.

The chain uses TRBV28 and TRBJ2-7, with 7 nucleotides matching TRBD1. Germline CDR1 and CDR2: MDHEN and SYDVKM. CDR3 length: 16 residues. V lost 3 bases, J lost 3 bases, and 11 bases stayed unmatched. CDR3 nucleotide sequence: TGTGCCAGCAGTTTCCTCGGTAAAGGGGGCCACTACGAGCAGTACTTC. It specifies CASSFLGKGGHYEQYF.

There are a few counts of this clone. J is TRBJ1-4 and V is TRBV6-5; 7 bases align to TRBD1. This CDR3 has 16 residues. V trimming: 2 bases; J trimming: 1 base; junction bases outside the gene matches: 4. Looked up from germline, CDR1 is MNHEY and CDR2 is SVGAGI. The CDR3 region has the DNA TGTGCCAGCAGTTACGGATACAGGGGAACTAATGAAAAACTGTTTTTT. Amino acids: CASSYGYRGTNEKLFF.

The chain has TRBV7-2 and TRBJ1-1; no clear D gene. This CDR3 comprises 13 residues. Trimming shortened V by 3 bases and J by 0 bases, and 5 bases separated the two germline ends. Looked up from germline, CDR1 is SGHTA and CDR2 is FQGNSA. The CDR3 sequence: CASSFYLNTEAFF. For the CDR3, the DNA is TGTGCCAGCAGCTTTTACTTGAACACTGAAGCTTTCTTT.

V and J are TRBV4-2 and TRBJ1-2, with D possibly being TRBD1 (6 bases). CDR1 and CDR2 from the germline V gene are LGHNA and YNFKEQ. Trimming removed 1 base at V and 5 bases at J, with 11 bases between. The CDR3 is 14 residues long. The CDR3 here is CASSQGDIWYGYTF. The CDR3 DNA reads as TGTGCCAGCAGCCAAGGGGACATTTGGTATGGCTACACCTTC.

The CDR3 is CASSQEIAGSSYNEQFF. CDR3 sequence (DNA): TGCGCCAGCAGCCAAGAGATAGCGGGGAGCTCCTACAATGAGCAGTTCTTC. The V and J genes are TRBV4-3 and TRBJ2-1; 8 bases fit TRBD2. The CDR3 covers 17 residues. Germline loops: CDR1 LGHNA, CDR2 YSLEER. V lost 0 bases to trimming and J lost 0 bases; unmatched junction nucleotides: 4.

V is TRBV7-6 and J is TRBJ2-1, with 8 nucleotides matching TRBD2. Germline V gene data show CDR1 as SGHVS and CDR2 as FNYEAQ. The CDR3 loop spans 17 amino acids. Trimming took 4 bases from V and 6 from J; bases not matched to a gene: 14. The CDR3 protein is CASSSMTAGGLGNEQFF. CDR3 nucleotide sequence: TGTGCCAGCAGCTCGATGACGGCGGGGGGCCTAGGCAATGAGCAGTTCTTC. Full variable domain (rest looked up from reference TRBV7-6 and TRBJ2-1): GAGVSQSPRYKVTKRGQDVALRCDPISGHVSLYWYRQALGQGPEFLTYFNYEAQQDKSGLPNDRFSAERPEGSISTLTIQRTEQRDSAMYRCASSSMTAGGLGNEQFFGPGTRLTVL.

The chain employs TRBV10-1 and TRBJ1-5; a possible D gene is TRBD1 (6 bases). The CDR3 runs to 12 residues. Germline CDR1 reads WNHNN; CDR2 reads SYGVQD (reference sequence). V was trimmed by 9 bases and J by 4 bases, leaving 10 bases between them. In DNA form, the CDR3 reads TGCGCCAGGAAAACAGGGAATCAGCCCCAGCATTTT. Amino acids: CARKTGNQPQHF.

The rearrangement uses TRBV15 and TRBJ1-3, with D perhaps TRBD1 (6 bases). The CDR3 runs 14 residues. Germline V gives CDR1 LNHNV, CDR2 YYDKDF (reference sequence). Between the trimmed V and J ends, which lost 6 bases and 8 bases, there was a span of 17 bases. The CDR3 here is CATRTLQGTDTIYF. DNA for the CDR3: TGTGCCACCAGGACACTACAGGGAACGGACACCATATATTTT.

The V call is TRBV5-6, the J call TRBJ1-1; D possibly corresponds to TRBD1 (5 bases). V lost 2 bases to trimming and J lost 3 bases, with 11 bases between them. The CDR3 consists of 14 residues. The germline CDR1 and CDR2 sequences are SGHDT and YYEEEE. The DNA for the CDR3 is TGTGCCAGCAGCTTCCAGGGAAGGGACACTGAAGCTTTCTTT. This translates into CASSFQGRDTEAFF.

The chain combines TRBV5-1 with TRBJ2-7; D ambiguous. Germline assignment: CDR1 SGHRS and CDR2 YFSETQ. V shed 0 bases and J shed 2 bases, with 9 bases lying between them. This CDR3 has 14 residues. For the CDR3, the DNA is TGCGCCAGCAGCTTGGTGGCAGAAGCCTACGAGCAGTACTTC. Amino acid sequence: CASSLVAEAYEQYF.

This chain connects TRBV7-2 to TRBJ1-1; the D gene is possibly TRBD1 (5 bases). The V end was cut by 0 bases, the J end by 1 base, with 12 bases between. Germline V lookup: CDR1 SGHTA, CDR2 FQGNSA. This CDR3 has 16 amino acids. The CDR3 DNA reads TGTGCCAGCAGCTTAGCCCCGGGACTTGCGAACACTGAAGCTTTCTTT. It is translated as CASSLAPGLANTEAFF.

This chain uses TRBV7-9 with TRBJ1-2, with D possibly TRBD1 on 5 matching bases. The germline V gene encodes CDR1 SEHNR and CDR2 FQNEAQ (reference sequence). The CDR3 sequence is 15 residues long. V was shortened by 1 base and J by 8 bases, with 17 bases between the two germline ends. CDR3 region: CASSLGTGGTEGYTF. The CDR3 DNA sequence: TGTGCCAGCAGCTTAGGCACGGGGGGGACGGAGGGCTACACCTTC. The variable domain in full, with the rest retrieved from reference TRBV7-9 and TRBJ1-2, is DTGVSQNPRHKITKRGQNVTFRCDPISEHNRLYWYRQTLGQGPEFLTYFQNEAQLEKSRLLSDRFSAERPKGSFSTLEIQRTEQGDSAMYLCASSLGTGGTEGYTFGSGTRLTVV.

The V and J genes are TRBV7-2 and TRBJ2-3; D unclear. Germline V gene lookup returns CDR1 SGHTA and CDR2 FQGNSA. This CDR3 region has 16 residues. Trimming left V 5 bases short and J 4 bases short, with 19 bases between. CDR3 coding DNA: TGTGCCAGCAGCCTGGCGGAGCGTTACGTCCCAGATACGCAGTATTTT. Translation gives CASSLAERYVPDTQYF. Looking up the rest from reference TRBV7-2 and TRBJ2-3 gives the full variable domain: GAGVSQSPSNKVTEKGKDVELRCDPISGHTALYWYRQSLGQGLEFLIYFQGNSAPDKSGLPSDRFSAERTGGSVSTLTIQRTQQEDSAVYLCASSLAERYVPDTQYFGPGTRLTVL.

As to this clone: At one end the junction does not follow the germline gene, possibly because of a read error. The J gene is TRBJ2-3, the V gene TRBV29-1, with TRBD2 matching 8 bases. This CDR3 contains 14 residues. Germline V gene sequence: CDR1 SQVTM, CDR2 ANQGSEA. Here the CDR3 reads CSAGAGGGTYTQYF. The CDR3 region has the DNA TGCAGCGCGGGAGCCGGGGGGGGCACATATACGCAGTATTTT.

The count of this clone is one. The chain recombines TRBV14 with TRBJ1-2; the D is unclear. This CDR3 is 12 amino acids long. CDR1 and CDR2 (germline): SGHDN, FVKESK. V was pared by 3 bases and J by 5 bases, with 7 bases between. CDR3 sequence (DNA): TGTGCCAGCAGCCAGTATTCGTATGGCTACACCTTC. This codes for CASSQYSYGYTF.

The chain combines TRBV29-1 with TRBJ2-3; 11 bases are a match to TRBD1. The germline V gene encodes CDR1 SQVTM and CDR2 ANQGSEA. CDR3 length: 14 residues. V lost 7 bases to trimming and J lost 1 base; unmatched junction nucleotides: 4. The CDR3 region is CSAGGQGGTDTQYF. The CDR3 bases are TGCAGCGCCGGGGGACAGGGGGGCACAGATACGCAGTATTTT.

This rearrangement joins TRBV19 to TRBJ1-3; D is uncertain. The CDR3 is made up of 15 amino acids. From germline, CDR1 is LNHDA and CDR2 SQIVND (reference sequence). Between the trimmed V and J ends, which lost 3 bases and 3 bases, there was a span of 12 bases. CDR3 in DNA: TGTGCCAGTAGTATGACCTCAGGAATTGGAAACACCATATATTTT. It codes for CASSMTSGIGNTIYF.

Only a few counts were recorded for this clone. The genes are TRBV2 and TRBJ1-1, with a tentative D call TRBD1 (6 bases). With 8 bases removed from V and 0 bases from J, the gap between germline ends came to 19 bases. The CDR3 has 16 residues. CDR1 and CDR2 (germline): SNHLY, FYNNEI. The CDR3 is CASPGTPTAMNTEAFF. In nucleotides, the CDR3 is TGTGCCAGCCCAGGGACACCGACAGCCATGAACACTGAAGCTTTCTTT. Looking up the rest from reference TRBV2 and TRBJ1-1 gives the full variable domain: EPEVTQTPSHQVTQMGQEVILRCVPISNHLYFYWYRQILGQKVEFLVSFYNNEISEKSEIFDDQFSVERPDGSNFTLKIRSTKLEDSAMYFCASPGTPTAMNTEAFFGQGTRLTVV.

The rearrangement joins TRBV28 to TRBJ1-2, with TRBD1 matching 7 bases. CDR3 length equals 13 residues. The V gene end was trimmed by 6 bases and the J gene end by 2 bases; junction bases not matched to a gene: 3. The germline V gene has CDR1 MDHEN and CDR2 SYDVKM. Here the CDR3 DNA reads TGTGCCAGCAGACCGGGACAGAACTATGGCTACACCTTC. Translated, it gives CASRPGQNYGYTF.